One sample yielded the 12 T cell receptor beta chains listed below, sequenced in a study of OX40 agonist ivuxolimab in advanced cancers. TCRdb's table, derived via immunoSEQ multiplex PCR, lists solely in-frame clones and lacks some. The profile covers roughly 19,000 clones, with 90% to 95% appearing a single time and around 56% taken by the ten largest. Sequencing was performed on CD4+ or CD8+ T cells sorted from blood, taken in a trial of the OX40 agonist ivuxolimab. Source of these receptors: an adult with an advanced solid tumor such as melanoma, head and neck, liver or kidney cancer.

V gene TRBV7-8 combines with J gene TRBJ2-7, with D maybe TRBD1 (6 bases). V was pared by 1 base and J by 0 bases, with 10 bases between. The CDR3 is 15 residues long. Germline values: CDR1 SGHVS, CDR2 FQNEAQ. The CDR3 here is CASSLVQGPSYEQYF. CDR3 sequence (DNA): TGTGCCAGCAGCTTAGTACAGGGACCCTCCTACGAGCAGTACTTC.

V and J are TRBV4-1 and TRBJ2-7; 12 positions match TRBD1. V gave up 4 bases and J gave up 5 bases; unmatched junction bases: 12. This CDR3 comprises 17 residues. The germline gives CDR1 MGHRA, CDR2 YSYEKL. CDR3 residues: CASSRVVGGQGAHEQYF. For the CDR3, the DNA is TGCGCCAGCAGCCGGGTCGTTGGGGGACAGGGGGCCCACGAGCAGTACTTC.

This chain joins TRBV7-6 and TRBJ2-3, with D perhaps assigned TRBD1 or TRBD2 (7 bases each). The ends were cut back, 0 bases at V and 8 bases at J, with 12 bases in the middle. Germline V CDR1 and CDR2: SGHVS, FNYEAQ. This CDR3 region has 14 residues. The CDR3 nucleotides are TGTGCCAGCAGCTTAGCGTCAGGGGGGGGTACGCAGTATTTT. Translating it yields CASSLASGGGTQYF.

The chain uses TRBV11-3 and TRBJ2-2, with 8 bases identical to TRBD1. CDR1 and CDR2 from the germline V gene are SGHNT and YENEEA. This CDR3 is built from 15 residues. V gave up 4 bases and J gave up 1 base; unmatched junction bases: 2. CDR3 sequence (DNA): TGTGCCAGCAGCTCAGACAGGGGGAACACCGGGGAGCTGTTTTTT. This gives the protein CASSSDRGNTGELFF.

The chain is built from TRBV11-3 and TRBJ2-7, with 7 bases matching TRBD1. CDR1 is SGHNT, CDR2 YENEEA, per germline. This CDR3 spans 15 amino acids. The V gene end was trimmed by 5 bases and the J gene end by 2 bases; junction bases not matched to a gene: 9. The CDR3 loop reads CASSHTRQGPYEQYF. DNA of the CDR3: TGTGCCAGCAGCCATACTAGACAGGGCCCCTACGAGCAGTACTTC. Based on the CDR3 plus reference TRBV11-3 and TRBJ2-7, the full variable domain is EAGVVQSPRYKIIEKKQPVAFWCNPISGHNTLYWYLQNLGQGPELLIRYENEEAVDDSQLPKDRFSAERLKGVDSTLKIQPAELGDSAVYLCASSHTRQGPYEQYFGPGTRLTVT.

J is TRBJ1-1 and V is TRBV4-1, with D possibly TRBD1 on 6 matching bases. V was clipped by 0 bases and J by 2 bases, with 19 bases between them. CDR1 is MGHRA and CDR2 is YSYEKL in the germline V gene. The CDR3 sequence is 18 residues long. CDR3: CASSQDPVAGVENTEAFF. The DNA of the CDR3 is TGCGCCAGCAGCCAAGATCCTGTGGCAGGGGTTGAAAACACTGAAGCTTTCTTT.

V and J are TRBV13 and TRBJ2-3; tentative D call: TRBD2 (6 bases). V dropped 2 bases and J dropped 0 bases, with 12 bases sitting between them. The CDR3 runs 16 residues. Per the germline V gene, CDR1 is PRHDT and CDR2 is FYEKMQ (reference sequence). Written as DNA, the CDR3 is TGTGCCAGCAGCTTAACGGGACTTTCTAGCACAGATACGCAGTATTTT. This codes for CASSLTGLSSTDTQYF. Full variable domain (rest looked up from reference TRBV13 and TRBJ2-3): AAGVIQSPRHLIKEKRETATLKCYPIPRHDTVYWYQQGPGQDPQFLISFYEKMQSDKGSIPDRFSAQQFSDYHSELNMSSLELGDSALYFCASSLTGLSSTDTQYFGPGTRLTVL.

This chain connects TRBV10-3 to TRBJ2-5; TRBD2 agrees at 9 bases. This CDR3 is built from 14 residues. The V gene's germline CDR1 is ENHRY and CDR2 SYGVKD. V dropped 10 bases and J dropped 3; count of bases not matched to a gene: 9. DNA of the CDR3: TGTGCCAGTTGCGGGGGGGCTGGAGAAGAGACCCAGTACTTC. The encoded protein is CASCGGAGEETQYF.

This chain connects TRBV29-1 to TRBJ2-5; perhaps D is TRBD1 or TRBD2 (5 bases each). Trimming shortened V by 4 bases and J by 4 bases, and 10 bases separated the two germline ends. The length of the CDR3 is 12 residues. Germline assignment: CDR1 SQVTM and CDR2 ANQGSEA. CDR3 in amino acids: CSVVGDGETQYF. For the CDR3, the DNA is TGCAGCGTTGTTGGGGACGGAGAGACCCAGTACTTC.

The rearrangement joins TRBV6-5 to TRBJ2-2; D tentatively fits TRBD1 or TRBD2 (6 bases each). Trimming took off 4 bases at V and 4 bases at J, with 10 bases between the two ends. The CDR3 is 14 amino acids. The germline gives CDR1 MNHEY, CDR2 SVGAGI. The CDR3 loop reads CASSWGAGTGELFF. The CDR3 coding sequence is TGTGCCAGCAGTTGGGGGGCTGGCACCGGGGAGCTGTTTTTT.

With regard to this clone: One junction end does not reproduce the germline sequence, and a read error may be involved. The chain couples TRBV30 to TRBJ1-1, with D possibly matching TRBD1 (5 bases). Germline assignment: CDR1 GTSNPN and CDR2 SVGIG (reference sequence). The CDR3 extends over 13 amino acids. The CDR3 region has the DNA TGTGCCTGGAGTGTCGGGGGTCCCCCTGAGGCTTTCTTT. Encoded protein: CAWSVGGPPEAFF.

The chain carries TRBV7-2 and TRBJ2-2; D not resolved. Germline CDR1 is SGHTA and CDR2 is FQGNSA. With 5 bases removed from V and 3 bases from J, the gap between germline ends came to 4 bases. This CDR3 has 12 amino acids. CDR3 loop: CASSLHTGELFF. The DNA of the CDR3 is TGTGCCAGCAGCCTACACACCGGGGAGCTGTTTTTT.